The 8 T cell receptor beta chains in this list originate from one sample, sequenced in a study of CD8 T cells in ankylosing spondylitis. Each CDR3 protein is one row after TCRdb ran MiXCR on the 5' RACE reads. The sample records 350,000 to 450,000 distinct CDR3 sequences, approximately 22% being singletons. Sequences were obtained from blood, either unsorted or a sorted T cell fraction (not recorded which). These receptors were collected from a male donor with ankylosing spondylitis or in good health (not recorded which).

The sample holds a few counts of this clonotype. V usage is TRBV24-1 and J usage is TRBJ2-1; D is ambiguous. V was clipped by 1 base and J by 10 bases, with 10 bases between them. The CDR3 spans 13 residues. Germline V gene data show CDR1 as KGHDR and CDR2 as SFDVKD. The chain's CDR3 is CATSDFAGSEQFF. The CDR3 DNA reads as TGTGCCACCAGTGATTTCGCCGGCTCGGAGCAGTTCTTC.

The V gene is TRBV10-2, the J gene TRBJ2-1; 7 nucleotides align to TRBD2. Per germline, CDR1 WSHSY and CDR2 SAAADI. The CDR3 is made up of 14 amino acids. The junction had 2 bases not matched to a gene; V was cut back by 2 bases and J by 4 bases. CDR3 sequence (DNA): TGCGCCAGCAGTGAGGGGGGGGGTTACAATGAGCAGTTCTTC. Protein sequence: CASSEGGGYNEQFF.

This sequence joins TRBV11-2 and TRBJ2-3, with D perhaps TRBD2 (6 bases). The CDR3 consists of 16 residues. V lost 1 base and J lost 5, with 16 bases in between. Germline CDR1 reads SGHAT; CDR2 reads FQNNGV. CDR3 coding DNA: TGTGCCAGCAGCTTAGTTTATGCCCAGGAGGGAGATACGCAGTATTTT. It encodes CASSLVYAQEGDTQYF.

This clonotype was found a few times. The chain combines TRBV20-1 with TRBJ2-3, with 9 nucleotides matching TRBD1. This CDR3 is 15 amino acids long. V dropped 3 bases and J dropped 9; count of bases not matched to a gene: 13. Germline loops: CDR1 DFQATT, CDR2 SNEGSKA (reference sequence). CDR3 coding DNA: TGCAGTGCTAGCCACGCGCCGGACAGGGGTCCGACGCAGTATTTT. Translation gives CSASHAPDRGPTQYF.

The CDR3 bases are TGCAGCGTTCCCCCTGGGCCAGACCCCCTGTGGAGGACCCAGTACTTC. It codes for CSVPPGPDPLWRTQYF. This sequence joins TRBV29-1 and TRBJ2-5; D is uncertain. Germline values: CDR1 SQVTM, CDR2 ANQGSEA. With 5 bases removed from V and 7 bases from J, the gap between germline ends came to 26 bases. This CDR3 spans 16 amino acids.

The chain joins TRBV20-1 to TRBJ2-3; 8 positions match TRBD2. The CDR3 contains 15 residues. V lost 6 bases, J lost 0 bases, and 8 bases stayed unmatched. The germline V gene has CDR1 DFQATT and CDR2 SNEGSKA (reference sequence). This CDR3 reads CSAGERGISTDTQYF. The CDR3, as DNA: TGCAGTGCCGGAGAGCGGGGGATTAGCACAGATACGCAGTATTTT.

The CDR3 here is CASSVNRAYEQYF. Written as DNA, the CDR3 is TGTGCCAGCAGTGTTAACAGGGCCTACGAGCAGTACTTC. The chain uses TRBV2 and TRBJ2-7; a weak D match, TRBD1 (6 bases). V gave up 4 bases and J gave up 2 bases, with 9 bases separating them. Looked up from germline, CDR1 is SNHLY and CDR2 is FYNNEI. CDR3 size: 13 residues. Filled out from reference TRBV2 and TRBJ2-7, the complete variable domain reads EPEVTQTPSHQVTQMGQEVILRCVPISNHLYFYWYRQILGQKVEFLVSFYNNEISEKSEIFDDQFSVERPDGSNFTLKIRSTKLEDSAMYFCASSVNRAYEQYFGPGTRLTVT.

V gene TRBV20-1 combines with J gene TRBJ2-7, with 7 positions matching TRBD1. The CDR3 length is 16 residues. The germline gives CDR1 DFQATT, CDR2 SNEGSKA (reference sequence). V was pared by 0 bases and J by 2 bases, with 10 bases of the junction left unmatched. CDR3 loop: CSARDLTGWEPYEQYF. In DNA form, the CDR3 reads TGCAGTGCTAGAGATCTGACAGGGTGGGAGCCCTACGAGCAGTACTTC.